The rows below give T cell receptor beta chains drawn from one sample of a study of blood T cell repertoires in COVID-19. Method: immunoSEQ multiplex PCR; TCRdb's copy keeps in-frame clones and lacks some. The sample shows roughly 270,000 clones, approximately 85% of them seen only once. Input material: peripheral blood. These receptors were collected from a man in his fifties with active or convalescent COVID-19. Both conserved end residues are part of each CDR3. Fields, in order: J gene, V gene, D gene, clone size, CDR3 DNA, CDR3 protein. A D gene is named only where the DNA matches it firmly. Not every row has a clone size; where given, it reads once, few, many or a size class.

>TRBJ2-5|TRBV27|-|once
TGTGCCAGCAGTTTAATGGGGGCGGTTCTAGAGACCCAGTACTTC
CASSLMGAVLETQYF
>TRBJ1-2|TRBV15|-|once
TGTGCCACCAGCAGAGACCCAACCCTATGGAGCTATGGCTACACCTTC
CATSRDPTLWSYGYTF
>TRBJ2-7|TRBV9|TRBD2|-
TGTGCCAGCAGCCCGCGACTAGCGGGGAACTACGAGCAGTACTTC
CASSPRLAGNYEQYF
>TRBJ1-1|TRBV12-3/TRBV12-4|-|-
TGTGCCAGCAGTTCGGGCAGGGCGGAGATTTGG
CASSSGRAEIW
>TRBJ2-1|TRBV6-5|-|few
TGTGCCAGCAGTCTAGTGGGCTCCTACAATGAGCAGTTCTTC
CASSLVGSYNEQFF
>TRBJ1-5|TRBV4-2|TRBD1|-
TGTGCCAGCAGCCAAGATAAGCAGGGGGCAGGTCAGCCCCAGCATTTT
CASSQDKQGAGQPQHF
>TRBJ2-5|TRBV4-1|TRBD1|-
TGCGCCAGCAGCCAAGATCTGTCGGGACAGGGTAGGAAGACCCAGTACTTC
CASSQDLSGQGRKTQYF
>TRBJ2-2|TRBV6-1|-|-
TGTGCCAGCAGTGACCTTGCGCGGAGTGCGGCCGGGGAGCTGTTTTTT
CASSDLARSAAGELFF
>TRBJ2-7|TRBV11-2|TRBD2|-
TGTGCCAGCAGCCCGGCGGTTGCGGGAGCATACGAGCAGTACTTC
CASSPAVAGAYEQYF
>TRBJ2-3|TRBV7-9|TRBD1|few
TGTGCCAGCAGTTCACAGGGGAGCACAGATACGCAGTATTTT
CASSSQGSTDTQYF
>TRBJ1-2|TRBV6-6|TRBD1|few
TGTGCCAGCAGTTCGTCAGGGGGTGACGGCTACACCTTC
CASSSSGGDGYTF
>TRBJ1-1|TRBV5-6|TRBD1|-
TGTGCCAGCAGAGGAACAGGGGAGAGCACTGAAGCTTTCTTT
CASRGTGESTEAFF
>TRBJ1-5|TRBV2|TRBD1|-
TGTGCCAGCAGATTCCGGGGACAGGGTGATCAGCCCCAGCATTTT
CASRFRGQGDQPQHF
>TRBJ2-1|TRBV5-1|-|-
TGCGCCAGCACCCCGGGGGACGGGTCCTACAATGAGCAGTTCTTC
CASTPGDGSYNEQFF
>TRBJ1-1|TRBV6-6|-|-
TGTGCCAGCAGGCAGGGGAACACTGAAGCTTTCTTT
CASRQGNTEAFF
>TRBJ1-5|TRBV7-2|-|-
TGTGCCAGCAGCTTAAGGGCAGGGTTCAGCAATCAGCCCCAGCATTTT
CASSLRAGFSNQPQHF
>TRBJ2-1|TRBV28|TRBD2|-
TGTGCCAGCAGTTTAGCAGCGGGAGGATACAATGAGCAGTTCTTC
CASSLAAGGYNEQFF
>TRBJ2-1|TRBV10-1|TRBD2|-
TGCGCCAGCAGTGAGGTGACTAGCGGGAAATCCAATGAGCAGTTCTTC
CASSEVTSGKSNEQFF
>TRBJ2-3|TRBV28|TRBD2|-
TGTGCCAGCAGTCAGACTAGCGCAGATACGCAGTATTTT
CASSQTSADTQYF
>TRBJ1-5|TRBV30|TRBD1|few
TGTGCCTGGAGTTCCCGGACAGGGATTAGACAGCCCCAGCATTTT
CAWSSRTGIRQPQHF
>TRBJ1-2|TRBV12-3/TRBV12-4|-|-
TGTGCCAGCAGCTTACAGGAAAACTATGGCTACACCTTC
CASSLQENYGYTF
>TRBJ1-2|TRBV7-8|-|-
TGTGCCAGCAGCTTACTTACAGGAGTGAACTATGGCTACACCTTC
CASSLLTGVNYGYTF
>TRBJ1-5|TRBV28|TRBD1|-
TGTGCCATCTCGACAGGGAATCAGCCCCAGCATTTT
CAISTGNQPQHF
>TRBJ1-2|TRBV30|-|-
TGTGCCTGGAGTGTAGGCAGGGACTACACCTTC
CAWSVGRDYTF
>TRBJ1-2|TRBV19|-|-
TGTGCCAGTAGTATAGGACAGGCGAGAGGCTACACCTTC
CASSIGQARGYTF
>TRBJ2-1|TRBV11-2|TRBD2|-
TGTGCCAGCAGCCCAATTAGCGGGAGGGACAATGAGCAGTTCTTC
CASSPISGRDNEQFF
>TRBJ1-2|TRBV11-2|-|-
TGTGCCAGCAGCCCCCCAAGGGCGGGCAGAAACTATGGCTACACCTTC
CASSPPRAGRNYGYTF
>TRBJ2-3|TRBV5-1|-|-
TGCGCCAGCAGCTTCCAGGTGGGCGGGACAGATACGCAGTATTTT
CASSFQVGGTDTQYF
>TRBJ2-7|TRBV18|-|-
TGTGCCAGCTCACGGACCATCGGGGGCTCCTACGAGCAGTACTTC
CASSRTIGGSYEQYF
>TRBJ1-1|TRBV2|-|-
TGTGCCAGCAGTGTTGTAGGACACGGGAACACTGAAGCTTTCTTT
CASSVVGHGNTEAFF
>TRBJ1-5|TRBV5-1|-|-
TGCGCCAGCAGCTTGGGGGGCAGGGGACAGCCCCAGCATTTT
CASSLGGRGQPQHF
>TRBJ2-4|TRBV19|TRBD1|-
TGTGCCAGTAGTATCAGTGGACAGGGCTTGTTAGCCAAAAACATTCAGTACTTC
CASSISGQGLLAKNIQYF
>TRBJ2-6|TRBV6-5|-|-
TGTGCCAGCAGTTACGACAGGAGAGCCAACGTCCTGACTTTC
CASSYDRRANVLTF
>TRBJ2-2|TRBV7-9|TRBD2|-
TGTGCCAGCAGCTTAGGAGTACTAGCGGTGAACACCGGGGAGCTGTTTTTT
CASSLGVLAVNTGELFF
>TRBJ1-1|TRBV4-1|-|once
TGCGCCAGCAGACCACAAACCAGGGGAACCAACACTGAAGCTTTCTTT
CASRPQTRGTNTEAFF
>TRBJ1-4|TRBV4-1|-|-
TGCGCCAGCAGCCAAGAGGGGGGGGCAACTAATGAAAAACTGTTTTTT
CASSQEGGATNEKLFF
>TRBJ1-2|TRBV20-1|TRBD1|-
TGCAGTGCTAACAGGGGTTATGGCTACACCTTC
CSANRGYGYTF
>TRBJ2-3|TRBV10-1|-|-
TGCGCCAGCATAGTCCCCGATACGCAGTATTTT
CASIVPDTQYF
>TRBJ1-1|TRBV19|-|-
TGTGCCAGTAGTACGATTACATGGGGCTACACTGAAGCTTTCTTT
CASSTITWGYTEAFF
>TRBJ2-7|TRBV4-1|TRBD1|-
TGCGCCAGCAGCCTGGGACAGGGGGTCAGTGACTACGAGCAGTACTTC
CASSLGQGVSDYEQYF
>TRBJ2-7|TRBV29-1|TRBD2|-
TGCAGCGCGGGGGGAGGGAGCTACGAGCAGTACTTC
CSAGGGSYEQYF